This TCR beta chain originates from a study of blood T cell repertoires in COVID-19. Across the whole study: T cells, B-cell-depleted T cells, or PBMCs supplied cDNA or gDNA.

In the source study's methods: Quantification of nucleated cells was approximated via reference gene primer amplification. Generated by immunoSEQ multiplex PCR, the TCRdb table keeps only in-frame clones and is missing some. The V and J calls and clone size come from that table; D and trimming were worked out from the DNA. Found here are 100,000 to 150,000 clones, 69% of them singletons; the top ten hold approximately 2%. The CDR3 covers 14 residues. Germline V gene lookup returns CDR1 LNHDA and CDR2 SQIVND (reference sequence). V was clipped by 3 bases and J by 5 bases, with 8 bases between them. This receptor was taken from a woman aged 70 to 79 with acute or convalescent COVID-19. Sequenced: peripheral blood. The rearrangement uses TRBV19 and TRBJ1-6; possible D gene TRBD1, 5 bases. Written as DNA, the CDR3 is TGTGCCAGTAGTATTCAGGGAAATAATTCACCCCTCCACTTT. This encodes CASSIQGNNSPLHF.